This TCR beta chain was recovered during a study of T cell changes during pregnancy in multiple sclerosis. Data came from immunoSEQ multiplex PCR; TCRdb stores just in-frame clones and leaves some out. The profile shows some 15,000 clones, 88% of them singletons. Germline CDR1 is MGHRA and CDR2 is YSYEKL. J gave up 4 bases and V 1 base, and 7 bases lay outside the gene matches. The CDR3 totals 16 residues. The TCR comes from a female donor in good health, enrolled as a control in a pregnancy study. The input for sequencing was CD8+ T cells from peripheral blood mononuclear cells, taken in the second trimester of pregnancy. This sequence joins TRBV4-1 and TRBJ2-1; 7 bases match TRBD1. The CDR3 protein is CASSQVQGKRYNEQFF. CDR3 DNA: TGCGCCAGCAGCCAAGTACAGGGGAAGAGGTACAATGAGCAGTTCTTC.